This T cell receptor beta chain was documented in a study of blood T cell repertoires in COVID-19. For the study at large: The United States, Italy and Spain supplied acute and convalescent COVID-19 samples. Sources were T cells, B-cell-depleted T cells, or PBMCs; the material itself was cDNA or gDNA.

Trimming took 1 base from V and 0 from J; bases not matched to a gene: 10. CDR3 size: 19 residues. Germline assignment: CDR1 SGHRS and CDR2 YFSETQ. How the authors handled the data: Estimates of nucleated cell counts were drawn from the amplification of reference gene primers. Some clones are missing from TCRdb's copy, which holds only in-frame ones; the method was immunoSEQ multiplex PCR. The DNA was the basis for D and trimming; V, J and clone size are from that table. The data hold 60,000 to 90,000 clones, with less than 90% observed a single time. Input material: peripheral blood. This TCR came from a man in his fifties or sixties with active or convalescent COVID-19. The rearrangement links TRBV5-1 to TRBJ2-6; TRBD1 aligns across 7 bases. CDR3 sequence reads: CASSLRGRQGSSGANVLTF. For the CDR3, the DNA is TGCGCCAGCAGCTTGAGGGGTCGACAGGGTTCCTCTGGGGCCAACGTCCTGACTTTC.